The present T cell receptor (beta chain) was sequenced within a study of cytomegalovirus exposure and HLA in healthy donors. With regard to this clone: Antigen unknown.

Findings and limits, study-wide: A list of approximately 160 TCR beta chains associated with cytomegalovirus was given. Data from an earlier analysis indicated that most TCR beta V segments were productive either about 90% or about 30% of the time.

With 60 Vbeta and 13 Jbeta primers, the PCR was carried out. Sequencing was performed with immunoSEQ multiplex PCR; in TCRdb, only in-frame clones are kept and a portion is missing. The repertoire has more than 100,000 clones, around four fifths of them found once; the top ten carry roughly 1.4%. The sample was PBMCs. This clonotype was obtained from a man aged 35 to 55 in good health and CMV-seronegative.

The CDR3 coding sequence is TGTGCCAGCAGCTTAGGACAGACTTCCTATGGCTACACCTTC. Amino acids: CASSLGQTSYGYTF. This rearrangement joins TRBV7-9 to TRBJ1-2, with D maybe TRBD1 (5 bases). V was shortened by 1 base and J by 4 bases, with 10 bases between the two germline ends. The CDR3 loop spans 14 amino acids. The germline V gene has CDR1 SEHNR and CDR2 FQNEAQ (reference sequence).